This TCR beta chain emerged from a study of beta chain features in type 1 diabetes. Regarding the study as a whole: Healthy donors had naive, central memory and Treg TCRB repertoires that appeared less similar than those seen among patients. TCRB CDR3s were moderately but significantly shorter in Type 1 diabetes patients in all four CD4+ subsets. Junctions at VDJ sites from type 1 diabetes patients had fewer insertions and more deletions.

Reverse transcription of all isolated RNA meant that expressed TCRB transcripts were sequenced. Assay: immunoSEQ multiplex PCR; the TCRdb copy retains only in-frame clones and omits some. The repertoire includes hundreds of thousands of clones, roughly 70% of them detected once, and roughly 0.048% sits in the top ten. By way of CD45RO/CCR7/CD25/CD127/CD95/CD27, the CD4+ regulatory, stem cell-like memory, central memory and naive cells were sorted. This clone was detected only a few times. Its antigen is undetermined. The ends were cut back, 0 bases at V and 4 bases at J, with 10 bases in the middle. The CDR3 covers 14 residues. The germline gives CDR1 SGDLS, CDR2 YYNGEE.

This TCR was recovered from a man younger than 40 in good health. V gene TRBV9 combines with J gene TRBJ2-5; the D call may be TRBD1 or TRBD2 (5 bases each). Material: naive CD4+ T cells from blood. CDR3 residues: CASSVAGGGETQYF. In DNA form, the CDR3 reads TGTGCCAGCAGCGTAGCCGGTGGGGGAGAGACCCAGTACTTC.